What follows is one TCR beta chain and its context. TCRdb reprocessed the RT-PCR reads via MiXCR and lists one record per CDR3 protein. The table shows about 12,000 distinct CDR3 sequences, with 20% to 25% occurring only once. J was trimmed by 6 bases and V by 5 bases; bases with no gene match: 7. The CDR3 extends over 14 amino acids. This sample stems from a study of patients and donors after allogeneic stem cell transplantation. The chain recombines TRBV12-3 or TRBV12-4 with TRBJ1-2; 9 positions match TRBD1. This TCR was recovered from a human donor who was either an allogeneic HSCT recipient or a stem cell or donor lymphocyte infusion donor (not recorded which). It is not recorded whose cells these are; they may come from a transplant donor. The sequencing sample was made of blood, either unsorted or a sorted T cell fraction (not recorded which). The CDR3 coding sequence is TGTGCCAGCAGTCCCACAGGGGGCGCAAATGGCTACACCTTC. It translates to CASSPTGGANGYTF.